The 32 T cell receptor beta chains below come from one sample, sequenced in a study of blood T cell repertoires in COVID-19. This table comes from immunoSEQ multiplex PCR, and its TCRdb copy is limited to in-frame clones, with some not included. The table lists roughly 180,000 clones, 70% to 85% of them singletons. The sequencing sample was made of peripheral blood. These receptors were collected from a woman aged 25 to 39 with acute or convalescent COVID-19.

This rearrangement joins TRBV24-1 to TRBJ1-6; D call uncertain. The CDR3 sequence is 14 residues long. Trimming stripped 9 bases from V and 6 bases from J, with 14 bases between. Per germline, CDR1 KGHDR and CDR2 SFDVKD. The DNA of the CDR3 is TGTGCCACCCACGGTGGGCGTACTAATTCACCCCTCCACTTT. It encodes CATHGGRTNSPLHF.

V and J are TRBV6-5 and TRBJ1-1; D ambiguous. This CDR3 is built from 16 residues. From germline, CDR1 is MNHEY and CDR2 SVGAGI. V was pared by 0 bases and J by 0 bases, with 11 bases between. The CDR3 region has the DNA TGTGCCAGCAGTTACTCGCCTGGCAGATTGAACACTGAAGCTTTCTTT. As protein: CASSYSPGRLNTEAFF.

Points on this clone: Other DNA sequences in the same sample also yield this CDR3. This rearrangement joins TRBV5-1 to TRBJ1-3; D gene unclear. Germline lookup yields CDR1 SGHRS and CDR2 YFSETQ. V lost 0 bases and J 4 bases, leaving 5 bases between the germline ends. The CDR3 is made up of 13 amino acids. CDR3 in amino acids: CASSLAFGNTIYF. The CDR3 coding sequence is TGCGCCAGCAGCTTGGCCTTCGGAAACACCATATATTTT.

The chain couples TRBV9 to TRBJ2-1, with a weak D call TRBD2 (6 bases). The CDR3 spans 12 residues. The germline CDR1 and CDR2 sequences are SGDLS and YYNGEE. The V end was cut by 7 bases, the J end by 14 bases, with 19 bases between. The CDR3 DNA follows: TGTGCCAGCGGGGGGTTGGTAGACGGAAAGTTCTTC. Translated: CASGGLVDGKFF.

The chain employs TRBV27 and TRBJ1-4; 7 bases line up with TRBD1. CDR3 length: 19 amino acids. V was clipped by 3 bases and J by 4 bases; unmatched bases: 17. CDR1 is MNHEY, CDR2 SMNVEV, per germline (reference sequence). The CDR3 nucleotides are TGTGCCAGCAGTTTTACAGGGGACACGCAGTTAGGCCTTAATGAAAAACTGTTTTTT. Residues: CASSFTGDTQLGLNEKLFF.

The chain combines TRBV7-6 with TRBJ2-2; 10 nucleotides agree with TRBD2. The CDR3 has 15 residues. Trimming at V came to 4 bases and at J to 1 base, leaving 0 bases not matched to a gene. The germline V gene has CDR1 SGHVS and CDR2 FNYEAQ. The CDR3 DNA reads as TGTGCCAGCAGCTGGACTAGCGGGAACACCGGGGAGCTGTTTTTT. Protein sequence: CASSWTSGNTGELFF.

CDR3 amino acids: CASSHRGSRETQYF. In DNA, the CDR3 is TGTGCCAGCAGTCACAGGGGTAGTCGAGAGACCCAGTACTTC. The V and J genes are TRBV27 and TRBJ2-5, with TRBD1 identical over 7 bases. J lost 4 bases, V lost 5 bases, and 7 bases had no gene match. Germline values: CDR1 MNHEY, CDR2 SMNVEV (reference sequence). This CDR3 region has 14 residues.

The chain employs TRBV6-6 and TRBJ2-7; possible D gene TRBD2, 6 bases. V lost 10 bases to trimming and J lost 0 bases, with 19 bases between them. Germline loops: CDR1 MNHNY, CDR2 SVGAGI (reference sequence). The CDR3 loop spans 15 amino acids. Here the CDR3 DNA reads TGTGCCACCGAAGGGGCTCGGGGGATCTCCTACGAGCAGTACTTC. The encoded protein is CATEGARGISYEQYF.

The gene calls are TRBV28 and TRBJ1-2; 9 bases match TRBD1. Per the germline V gene, CDR1 is MDHEN and CDR2 is SYDVKM. With V trimmed by 3 bases and J by 4 bases, 9 bases remained unmatched. The CDR3 is made up of 16 amino acids. CDR3 protein: CASSFLAGQGFYGYTF. The CDR3 DNA follows: TGTGCCAGCAGTTTCCTTGCGGGACAGGGTTTCTATGGCTACACCTTC.

The CDR3 DNA follows: TGTGCCAGCAGTCCCATGGGGCCAGCGGGAGTTGGAGATACGCAGTATTTT. Its protein product is CASSPMGPAGVGDTQYF. This chain joins TRBV28 and TRBJ2-3, with 8 bases matching TRBD2. J was trimmed by 5 bases and V by 5 bases; bases with no gene match: 15. The CDR3 covers 17 residues. Germline CDR1 is MDHEN and CDR2 is SYDVKM.

The rearrangement joins TRBV10-2 to TRBJ1-5; D not resolved. The CDR3 totals 13 residues. Trimming removed 0 bases at V and 9 bases at J, with 9 bases between. Germline loops: CDR1 WSHSY, CDR2 SAAADI. CDR3 protein: CASSESTERPQHF. CDR3 coding DNA: TGCGCCAGCAGTGAGTCGACGGAGAGGCCCCAGCATTTT.

The rearrangement links TRBV18 to TRBJ1-1; possible D gene TRBD1, 5 bases. V gave up 1 base and J gave up 11 bases, with 14 bases separating them. Germline V lookup: CDR1 KGHSH, CDR2 LQKENI. The CDR3 length is 13 residues. CDR3 region: CASSPQRGRQAFF. CDR3 DNA sequence: TGTGCCAGCTCACCACAACGGGGGAGACAGGCTTTCTTT.

The chain couples TRBV27 to TRBJ1-1; possibly TRBD1 for D (6 bases). Germline CDR1 is MNHEY and CDR2 is SMNVEV (reference sequence). The CDR3 is 14 amino acids. Trimming took 4 bases from V and 4 from J, leaving 13 bases between them. The CDR3 DNA reads TGTGCCAGCAGTTACGGGCAGGGGCTCACTGAAGCTTTCTTT. Protein sequence: CASSYGQGLTEAFF.

V is TRBV13 and J is TRBJ2-3, with 11 nucleotides matching TRBD2. The CDR3 covers 20 residues. Germline V CDR1 and CDR2: PRHDT, FYEKMQ (reference sequence). Trimming removed 4 bases from V and 3 bases from J; junction bases left unmatched: 18. The CDR3 loop reads CASSSNSGGAFLHRTDTQYF. CDR3 nucleotide sequence: TGTGCCAGCAGCTCCAATAGCGGGGGGGCTTTTCTCCACAGGACAGATACGCAGTATTTT. The variable domain in full, completed from reference TRBV13 and TRBJ2-3, reads AAGVIQSPRHLIKEKRETATLKCYPIPRHDTVYWYQQGPGQDPQFLISFYEKMQSDKGSIPDRFSAQQFSDYHSELNMSSLELGDSALYFCASSSNSGGAFLHRTDTQYFGPGTRLTVL.

The gene calls are TRBV7-8 and TRBJ1-6; 12 bases are shared with TRBD1. V gave up 3 bases and J gave up 7 bases; unmatched junction bases: 1. CDR1 is SGHVS, CDR2 FQNEAQ, per germline. CDR3 length: 15 amino acids. In nucleotides, the CDR3 is TGTGCCAGCAGCTTTGGGACAGGGGGCAATTCACCCCTCCACTTT. It is translated as CASSFGTGGNSPLHF.

The rearrangement joins TRBV6-2 or TRBV6-3 to TRBJ2-7; 8 bases fit TRBD2. The CDR3 spans 15 residues. The germline gives CDR1 MNHEY, CDR2 SVGEGT. V shed 5 bases and J 6 bases; nucleotides not matched to a gene: 12. CDR3 DNA sequence: TGTGCCAGCAGTCCCCGTATGATAGCGGGGATCGAGCAGTACTTC. Translation: CASSPRMIAGIEQYF.

This clone was detected only once. The rearrangement joins TRBV28 to TRBJ2-2; TRBD1 aligns across 9 bases. This CDR3 contains 15 residues. Germline CDR1 is MDHEN and CDR2 is SYDVKM. V dropped 4 bases and J dropped 5; count of bases not matched to a gene: 5. The CDR3 region has the DNA TGTGCCAGCAGTTCAAACAGGGGGCGGACCGGGGAGCTGTTTTTT. Its protein is CASSSNRGRTGELFF.

The sample holds a few counts of this clone. The gene calls are TRBV9 and TRBJ2-7, with a possible D match to TRBD1 (5 bases). The ends were cut back, 7 bases at V and 4 bases at J, with 15 bases in the middle. Germline values: CDR1 SGDLS, CDR2 YYNGEE. CDR3 length: 13 amino acids. DNA for the CDR3: TGTGCCAGCGGCAAAGGGGCAGCGTACGAGCAGTACTTC. This translates into CASGKGAAYEQYF.

This chain connects TRBV27 to TRBJ1-6; D perhaps matches TRBD1 (6 bases). From germline, CDR1 is MNHEY and CDR2 SMNVEV (reference sequence). V dropped 3 bases and J dropped 5 bases, with 11 bases sitting between them. CDR3 size: 15 residues. The CDR3 reads CASSLTGSDNSPLHF. The CDR3 DNA follows: TGTGCCAGCAGTTTGACAGGTTCCGATAATTCACCCCTCCACTTT.

J is TRBJ2-7 and V is TRBV7-9; 10 nucleotides line up with TRBD1. The V gene's germline CDR1 is SEHNR and CDR2 FQNEAQ (reference sequence). The CDR3 runs 19 residues. Trimming took 1 base from V and 5 from J; bases not matched to a gene: 17. Here the CDR3 reads CASSLGTGGPAGGWDEQYF. CDR3 DNA: TGTGCCAGCAGCTTAGGGACAGGGGGGCCCGCGGGAGGTTGGGACGAGCAGTACTTC.

This chain uses TRBV6-5 with TRBJ2-5, with a tentative D call TRBD2 (6 bases). Germline values: CDR1 MNHEY, CDR2 SVGAGI. V was trimmed by 6 bases and J by 5 bases, leaving 16 bases between them. This CDR3 region has 14 residues. CDR3 amino acids: CASRLLAAGETQYF. The CDR3, as DNA: TGTGCCAGCAGACTACTAGCCGCTGGGGAGACCCAGTACTTC.

The chain joins TRBV7-8 to TRBJ1-1; D might be TRBD1 (5 bases). Germline values: CDR1 SGHVS, CDR2 FQNEAQ. CDR3 size: 16 residues. V lost 5 bases and J lost 1, with 17 bases in between. This chain's CDR3 is CASSPRPRGTNTEAFF. The CDR3 region has the DNA TGTGCCAGCAGCCCTAGACCCCGGGGGACGAACACTGAAGCTTTCTTT.

V gene TRBV18 combines with J gene TRBJ2-7, with 10 bases lining up with TRBD1. The V gene end was trimmed by 4 bases and the J gene end by 1 base; junction bases not matched to a gene: 10. In germline, CDR1 is KGHSH, CDR2 LQKENI. The CDR3 has 17 residues. CDR3 sequence reads: CASSLRGGQGSSYEQYF. The CDR3 DNA reads as TGTGCCAGCTCACTTCGGGGGGGACAGGGGTCATCCTACGAGCAGTACTTC.

This rearrangement joins TRBV7-2 to TRBJ2-7; TRBD1 aligns across 9 bases. This CDR3 has 14 amino acids. Germline CDR1 SGHTA, CDR2 FQGNSA. Trimming at V came to 4 bases and at J to 4 bases, leaving 5 bases not matched to a gene. The CDR3 bases are TGTGCCAGCAGCTCCGGGACAGGGCAATACGAGCAGTACTTC. Its translation: CASSSGTGQYEQYF.

The chain carries TRBV19 and TRBJ1-2; the D is unclear. CDR1 is LNHDA, CDR2 SQIVND, per germline (reference sequence). V was pared by 5 bases and J by 4 bases, with 14 bases between. The CDR3 spans 14 residues. CDR3 coding DNA: TGTGCCAGTAGTGCTTCTTTAGAGGGCTATGGCTACACCTTC. It yields the protein CASSASLEGYGYTF.

This clone was observed a handful of times. The sample holds other DNA sequences that translate to the same CDR3. The V gene is TRBV7-2, the J gene TRBJ1-1; 8 positions match TRBD1. Trimming at V came to 2 bases and at J to 1 base, leaving 3 bases not matched to a gene. The CDR3 runs to 15 residues. CDR1 is SGHTA and CDR2 is FQGNSA in the germline V gene. Here the CDR3 reads CASSLYGTGNTEAFF. The CDR3 nucleotides are TGTGCCAGCAGCTTATATGGGACAGGGAACACTGAAGCTTTCTTT.

The V gene is TRBV28, the J gene TRBJ2-1, with TRBD2 matching 11 bases. CDR1 and CDR2 (germline): MDHEN, SYDVKM. This CDR3 is 15 amino acids long. With V trimmed by 6 bases and J by 7 bases, 8 bases remained unmatched. Written as DNA, the CDR3 is TGTGCCAGCAGCCTACTAGCGGGGGCTGGGAATGAGCAGTTCTTC. Its protein is CASSLLAGAGNEQFF.

CDR3 in amino acids: CASSSQGGLQETQYF. The CDR3 coding sequence is TGTGCCAGCAGTTCACAGGGGGGCCTACAAGAGACCCAGTACTTC. This sequence joins TRBV7-9 and TRBJ2-5, with 8 bases that match TRBD1. Trimming at V came to 6 bases and at J to 2 bases, leaving 8 bases not matched to a gene. The CDR3 loop spans 15 amino acids. CDR1 is SEHNR and CDR2 is FQNEAQ in the germline V gene (reference sequence). The full variable domain, rest sourced from reference TRBV7-9 and TRBJ2-5, is DTGVSQNPRHKITKRGQNVTFRCDPISEHNRLYWYRQTLGQGPEFLTYFQNEAQLEKSRLLSDRFSAERPKGSFSTLEIQRTEQGDSAMYLCASSSQGGLQETQYFGPGTRLLVL.

V and J are TRBV7-2 and TRBJ1-2; 7 nucleotides align to TRBD1. The CDR3 is 14 amino acids. Germline trimming cut 3 bases from V and 3 bases from J; bases unmatched to any gene: 4. Germline values: CDR1 SGHTA, CDR2 FQGNSA. Here the CDR3 DNA reads TGTGCCAGCAGCTTCGGGACAGACCACTATGGCTACACCTTC. This translates into CASSFGTDHYGYTF.

The chain couples TRBV6-5 to TRBJ2-1, with TRBD2 as a possible D gene (5 bases). CDR3 size: 14 residues. Germline V gene sequence: CDR1 MNHEY, CDR2 SVGAGI. Trimming removed 6 bases from V and 9 bases from J, with 18 bases in between. CDR3 region: CASSAALGDGEQFF. The DNA of the CDR3 is TGTGCCAGCAGCGCCGCACTAGGAGACGGTGAGCAGTTCTTC.

The chain is built from TRBV6-6 and TRBJ1-2; TRBD1 might be the D (6 bases). Trimming took off 5 bases at V and 7 bases at J, with 17 bases between the two ends. In germline, CDR1 is MNHNY, CDR2 SVGAGI (reference sequence). The CDR3 has 14 amino acids. The CDR3 spells CASSPTGQRGGYTF. The CDR3 nucleotides are TGTGCCAGCAGTCCTACAGGGCAGAGGGGTGGCTACACCTTC.

The J gene is TRBJ2-7, the V gene TRBV20-1, with 10 bases that match TRBD2. The CDR3 is 15 residues long. Germline V gene lookup returns CDR1 DFQATT and CDR2 SNEGSKA (reference sequence). V lost 3 bases, J lost 3 bases, and 8 bases stayed unmatched. For the CDR3, the DNA is TGCAGTGCTAGTGGCGGGCTAGCGGGAGTCTACGAGCAGTACTTC. This codes for CSASGGLAGVYEQYF.